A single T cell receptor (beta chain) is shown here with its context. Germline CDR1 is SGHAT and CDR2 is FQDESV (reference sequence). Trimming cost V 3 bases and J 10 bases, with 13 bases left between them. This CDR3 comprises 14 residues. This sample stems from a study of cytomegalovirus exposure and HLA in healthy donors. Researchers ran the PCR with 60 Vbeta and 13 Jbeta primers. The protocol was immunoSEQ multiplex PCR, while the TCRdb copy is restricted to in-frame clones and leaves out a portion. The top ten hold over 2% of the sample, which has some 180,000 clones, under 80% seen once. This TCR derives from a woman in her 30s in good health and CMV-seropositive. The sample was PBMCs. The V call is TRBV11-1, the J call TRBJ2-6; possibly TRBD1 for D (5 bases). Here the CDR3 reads CASSFPGRTNVLTF. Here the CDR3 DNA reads TGTGCCAGCAGCTTTCCAGGGCGTACAAACGTCCTGACTTTC.